The entry below gives a single TCR beta chain sequence along with its context. The sample comes from a study of blood T cells in healthy people across ages. PCR was performed a second time for 7 to 11 cycles using a sample-barcoded 5' primer and a J-beta primer mix. TCRdb called the 5' RACE reads again in MiXCR, with one record for every CDR3 protein. The data show around 790,000 distinct CDR3 sequences, around two fifths seen once. In germline, CDR1 is LGHDT, CDR2 YNNKEL (reference sequence). The CDR3 extends over 15 amino acids. V lost 1 base and J 2 bases, leaving 11 bases between the germline ends.

This sequence joins TRBV3-1 and TRBJ1-2, with D hard to call. Material for sequencing was blood. The receptor was derived from a man aged 60-69 years in good health. The CDR3 reads CASSQGSGFNYGYTF. The DNA of the CDR3 is TGTGCCAGCAGCCAAGGTTCGGGGTTCAACTATGGCTACACCTTC.